The present TCR beta chain was sequenced within a study of identical twins. Donors were all healthy Caucasians. This clonotype came up many times. The CDR3 consists of 12 residues. With 9 bases removed from V and 5 bases from J, the gap between germline ends came to 13 bases. cDNA carried unique molecular identifiers, and a universal primer site was added by template switching. Using its own MiXCR run on the 5' RACE reads, TCRdb lists one record per CDR3 protein. The table includes some 710,000 distinct CDR3 sequences, roughly 6% detected once. The sequencing input was naive T cells sorted from blood. This chain joins TRBV12-3 or TRBV12-4 and TRBJ1-2; tentative D call: TRBD1 (5 bases). The source of this sequence is a young man in good health. For the CDR3, the DNA is TGTGCCAGTGGGACGGCCCCATATGGCTACACCTTC. This encodes CASGTAPYGYTF.